What follows are 24 T cell receptor beta chains derived from one specimen sequenced in a study of CD8 T cells in Susac syndrome. The authors reverse transcribed roughly 0.5 to 1 ug RNA with random hexamers. TCRdb redid the calling of the immunoSEQ multiplex PCR reads with MiXCR, one entry per CDR3 protein. The table shows a few hundred thousand distinct CDR3 sequences, with around 85% occurring only once. The specimen sequenced was CD8+ T cells from PBMCs. Receptors were obtained from a human donor with multiple sclerosis.

The chain links TRBV25-1 to TRBJ2-7, with TRBD2 matching over 7 bases. The ends lost 3 bases at V and 3 bases at J; junction bases unmatched: 11. From germline, CDR1 is MGHDK and CDR2 SYGVNS. CDR3 size: 16 residues. DNA of the CDR3: TGTGCCAGCAGTGAGCCGACGAGGGGAGGGAACTACGAGCAGTACTTC. This gives the protein CASSEPTRGGNYEQYF.

The rearrangement uses TRBV3-1 and TRBJ1-1; tentatively, D is TRBD1 (5 bases). Between the trimmed V and J ends, which lost 4 bases and 5 bases, there was a span of 14 bases. Germline-derived CDR1 and CDR2 are LGHDT and YNNKEL (reference sequence). This CDR3 comprises 14 residues. The CDR3 region has the DNA TGTGCCAGCAGCCCGGACATGTACTTAACTGAAGCTTTCTTT. Translated: CASSPDMYLTEAFF.

V is TRBV9 and J is TRBJ1-5, with TRBD1 as a possible D gene (6 bases). The CDR3 loop spans 13 amino acids. Per the germline V gene, CDR1 is SGDLS and CDR2 is YYNGEE. The V end lost 3 bases, the J end lost 6 bases, and 10 bases lay between the germline ends. For the CDR3, the DNA is TGTGCCAGCAGCGAGGCAGGGGCTCAGCCCCAGCATTTT. Its protein is CASSEAGAQPQHF.

J is TRBJ2-1 and V is TRBV20-1; 8 bases fit TRBD1. Germline CDR1 and CDR2: DFQATT and SNEGSKA (reference sequence). CDR3 length: 15 amino acids. V dropped 1 base and J dropped 6; count of bases not matched to a gene: 8. The CDR3 bases are TGCAGTGCTAGAGTTCCAGGGGGCATGGTCAATGAGCAGTTCTTC. It translates to CSARVPGGMVNEQFF.

V usage is TRBV28 and J usage is TRBJ2-7; D may be TRBD2 (5 bases). Germline V gene data show CDR1 as MDHEN and CDR2 as SYDVKM. V lost 2 bases, J lost 4 bases, and 15 bases lay in between. The CDR3 runs 15 residues. CDR3 residues: CASSLISGSSYEQYF. The CDR3 nucleotides are TGTGCCAGCAGTTTAATCTCGGGGTCCTCGTACGAGCAGTACTTC.

The chain employs TRBV4-2 and TRBJ2-7; TRBD1 is a possible D gene (6 bases). V was shortened by 2 bases and J by 4 bases, with 15 bases between the two germline ends. The germline CDR1 and CDR2 sequences are LGHNA and YNFKEQ. The CDR3 is 15 amino acids. CDR3 region: CASSQTPGVGYEQYF. DNA for the CDR3: TGTGCCAGCAGCCAAACACCAGGGGTCGGGTACGAGCAGTACTTC.

This rearrangement joins TRBV28 to TRBJ1-4; D is uncertain. CDR1 is MDHEN, CDR2 SYDVKM, per germline. V was shortened by 7 bases and J by 6 bases, with 12 bases between the two germline ends. The CDR3 sequence is 13 residues long. The CDR3 is CASTFSADEKLFF. CDR3 DNA sequence: TGTGCCAGCACCTTCTCGGCGGATGAAAAACTGTTTTTT.

In its sample, this clonotype was seen once. The rearrangement joins TRBV15 to TRBJ2-6; possibly TRBD2 for D (5 bases). Germline CDR1 is LNHNV and CDR2 is YYDKDF (reference sequence). Trimming took 0 bases from V and 0 from J, leaving 6 bases between them. CDR3 length equals 16 residues. CDR3: CATSRDAGSGANVLTF. CDR3 DNA sequence: TGTGCCACCAGCAGAGATGCGGGCTCTGGGGCCAACGTCCTGACTTTC.

The chain recombines TRBV4-3 with TRBJ1-5, with TRBD1 identical over 7 bases. The CDR3 contains 14 residues. The germline V gene has CDR1 LGHNA and CDR2 YSLEER. The V segment lost 3 bases and the J segment 3 bases; nucleotides outside the gene matches: 2. The CDR3 region is CASSQQGDNQPQHF. As DNA, the CDR3 is TGCGCCAGCAGCCAGCAGGGGGACAATCAGCCCCAGCATTTT.

The CDR3 is CASIPAGGTGLGNTIYF. CDR3 in DNA: TGTGCCAGCATCCCCGCCGGGGGCACGGGCCTTGGAAACACCATATATTTT. The J gene is TRBJ1-3, the V gene TRBV28; perhaps TRBD1 as D (6 bases). This CDR3 region has 17 residues. Trimming pared 7 bases from V and 3 bases from J, leaving 22 bases between. CDR1 is MDHEN, CDR2 SYDVKM, per germline.

J is TRBJ1-1 and V is TRBV19; unclear D gene. The V end lost 5 bases, the J end lost 4 bases, and 17 bases lay between the germline ends. CDR1 is LNHDA, CDR2 SQIVND, per germline (reference sequence). This CDR3 contains 15 residues. CDR3 DNA: TGTGCCAGTAGTCCCGGGCTCCTGGGAGGCACTGAAGCTTTCTTT. Translation: CASSPGLLGGTEAFF.

This chain connects TRBV28 to TRBJ2-2; D is perhaps TRBD2 (6 bases). The germline V and J ends were trimmed by 6 bases and 0 bases, with 11 bases remaining between them. The germline CDR1 and CDR2 sequences are MDHEN and SYDVKM. The length of the CDR3 is 15 residues. The CDR3 DNA reads TGTGCCAGCAGCTTCGGGGGAACGAACACCGGGGAGCTGTTTTTT. Amino acid sequence: CASSFGGTNTGELFF.

The genes are TRBV28 and TRBJ2-3, with TRBD1 matching 12 bases. V was pared by 4 bases and J by 4 bases, with 6 bases of the junction left unmatched. This CDR3 has 16 residues. Germline V gives CDR1 MDHEN, CDR2 SYDVKM. CDR3 residues: CASSYRDRGLSDTQYF. The CDR3 DNA sequence: TGTGCCAGCAGTTACCGGGACAGGGGGCTTTCAGATACGCAGTATTTT.

This chain links TRBV29-1 with TRBJ2-2; a weak D match, TRBD1 (6 bases). The CDR3 totals 15 residues. Trimming cost V 7 bases and J 2 bases, with 17 bases left between them. The germline V gene encodes CDR1 SQVTM and CDR2 ANQGSEA. The DNA of the CDR3 is TGCAGCGCCGTTTCGTCGGACAGCAACACCGGGGAGCTGTTTTTT. Protein: CSAVSSDSNTGELFF.

The rearrangement uses TRBV25-1 and TRBJ2-7, with D possibly being TRBD2 (6 bases). Germline V gene lookup returns CDR1 MGHDK and CDR2 SYGVNS. V was cut by 6 bases and J by 7 bases, with 19 bases left in between. The CDR3 runs to 14 residues. The CDR3: CASSVSGSPGEQYF. The CDR3 DNA sequence: TGTGCCAGCAGCGTATCCGGGAGTCCCGGGGAGCAGTACTTC.

This chain joins TRBV6-6 and TRBJ1-6; 7 bases are shared with TRBD1. This CDR3 contains 13 residues. Trimming cost V 6 bases and J 10 bases; bases outside gene matches: 6. The germline V gene encodes CDR1 MNHNY and CDR2 SVGAGI (reference sequence). CDR3 bases: TGTGCCAGCAGCGAAGGGGGCGAGTCACCCCTCCACTTT. It yields the protein CASSEGGESPLHF.

The chain couples TRBV10-3 to TRBJ2-2; 14 positions match TRBD2. This CDR3 is built from 20 residues. V lost 0 bases, J lost 6 bases, and 12 bases stayed unmatched. Per the germline V gene, CDR1 is ENHRY and CDR2 is SYGVKD. The CDR3 nucleotides are TGTGCCATCAGTGAGTCGAGGGAGACTAGCGGGAGGGCGTCCGCCGGGGAGCTGTTTTTT. It yields the protein CAISESRETSGRASAGELFF.

This chain connects TRBV5-1 to TRBJ2-5, with 7 bases that match TRBD1. The junction had 21 bases not matched to a gene; V was cut back by 4 bases and J by 0 bases. Germline CDR1 SGHRS, CDR2 YFSETQ. The CDR3 runs to 20 residues. Here the CDR3 DNA reads TGCGCCAGCAGCCTTTTACAGGGGCCCCAAAAGGTTAAGGACCAAGAGACCCAGTACTTC. Translating it yields CASSLLQGPQKVKDQETQYF.

The chain carries TRBV12-3 or TRBV12-4 and TRBJ1-4, with 7 bases aligning to TRBD1. V gave up 6 bases and J gave up 7 bases; unmatched junction bases: 8. The CDR3 consists of 14 residues. CDR3 protein: CASRPTGYGEKLFF. In DNA, the CDR3 is TGTGCCAGCAGGCCGACAGGGTATGGTGAAAAACTGTTTTTT.

The rearrangement links TRBV19 to TRBJ1-1, with TRBD1 identical over 10 bases. Germline trimming cut 4 bases from V and 6 bases from J; bases unmatched to any gene: 2. The length of the CDR3 is 13 residues. Germline-derived CDR1 and CDR2 are LNHDA and SQIVND (reference sequence). The CDR3 DNA follows: TGTGCCAGTAGTAGCGGACAGGGGGCTGAAGCTTTCTTT. This translates into CASSSGQGAEAFF.

The J gene is TRBJ2-1, the V gene TRBV29-1; 7 nucleotides agree with TRBD1. The V gene's germline CDR1 is SQVTM and CDR2 ANQGSEA. CDR3 length: 12 amino acids. V lost 5 bases, J lost 9 bases, and 7 bases stayed unmatched. DNA of the CDR3: TGCAGCGTTCGGACAGGAAAACGTGAGCAGTTCTTC. This sequence encodes CSVRTGKREQFF.

The chain recombines TRBV7-9 with TRBJ2-2; D remains unclear. Germline V lookup: CDR1 SEHNR, CDR2 FQNEAQ (reference sequence). V gave up 7 bases and J gave up 6 bases, with 24 bases separating them. The CDR3 loop spans 17 amino acids. CDR3 region: CASILPIRQEFPGELFF. The DNA for the CDR3 is TGTGCCAGCATCCTCCCTATACGGCAGGAGTTCCCCGGGGAGCTGTTTTTT.

The J gene is TRBJ1-3, the V gene TRBV14, with D uncertain. The CDR3 contains 14 residues. Looked up from germline, CDR1 is SGHDN and CDR2 is FVKESK. V was pared by 0 bases and J by 4 bases, with 7 bases between. CDR3 in DNA: TGTGCCAGCAGCCAAGAGCTGACAGGAAACACCATATATTTT. This gives the protein CASSQELTGNTIYF.

The chain combines TRBV28 with TRBJ2-7, with TRBD2 identical over 8 bases. V gave up 8 bases and J gave up 3 bases; unmatched junction bases: 6. The CDR3 is 13 residues long. Germline V lookup: CDR1 MDHEN, CDR2 SYDVKM. CDR3 in amino acids: CASVTTSGYEQYF. CDR3 sequence (DNA): TGTGCCAGCGTTACTACTAGCGGCTACGAGCAGTACTTC.